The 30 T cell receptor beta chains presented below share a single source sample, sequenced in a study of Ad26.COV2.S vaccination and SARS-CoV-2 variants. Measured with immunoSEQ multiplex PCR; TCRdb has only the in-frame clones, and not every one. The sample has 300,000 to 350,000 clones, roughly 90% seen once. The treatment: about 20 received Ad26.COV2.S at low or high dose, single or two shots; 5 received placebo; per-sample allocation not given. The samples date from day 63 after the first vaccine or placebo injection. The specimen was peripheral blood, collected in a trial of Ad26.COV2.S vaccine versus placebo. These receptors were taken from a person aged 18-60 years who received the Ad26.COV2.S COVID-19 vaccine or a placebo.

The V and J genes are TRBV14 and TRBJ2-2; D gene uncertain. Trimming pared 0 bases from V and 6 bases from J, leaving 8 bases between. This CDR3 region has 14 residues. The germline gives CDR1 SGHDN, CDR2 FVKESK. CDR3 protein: CASSQELWPGELFF. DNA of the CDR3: TGTGCCAGCAGCCAAGAGTTATGGCCCGGGGAGCTGTTTTTT.

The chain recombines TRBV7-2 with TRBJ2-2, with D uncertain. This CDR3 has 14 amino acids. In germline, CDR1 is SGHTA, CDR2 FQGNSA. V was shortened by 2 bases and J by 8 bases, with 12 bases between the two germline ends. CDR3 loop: CASSLLFQTGELFF. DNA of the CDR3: TGTGCCAGCAGCTTATTATTCCAGACAGGGGAGCTGTTTTTT.

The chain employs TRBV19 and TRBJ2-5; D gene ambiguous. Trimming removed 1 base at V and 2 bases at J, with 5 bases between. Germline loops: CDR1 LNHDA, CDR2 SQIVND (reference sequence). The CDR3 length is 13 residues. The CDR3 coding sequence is TGTGCCAGTAGTATAGGGGCTCAAGAGACCCAGTACTTC. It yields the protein CASSIGAQETQYF.

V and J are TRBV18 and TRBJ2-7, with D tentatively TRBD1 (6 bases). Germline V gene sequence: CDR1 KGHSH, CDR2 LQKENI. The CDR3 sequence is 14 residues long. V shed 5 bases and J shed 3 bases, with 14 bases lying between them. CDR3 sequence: CASSARQADYEQYV. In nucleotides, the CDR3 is TGTGCCAGCTCAGCCCGACAGGCTGACTACGAGCAGTACGTC.

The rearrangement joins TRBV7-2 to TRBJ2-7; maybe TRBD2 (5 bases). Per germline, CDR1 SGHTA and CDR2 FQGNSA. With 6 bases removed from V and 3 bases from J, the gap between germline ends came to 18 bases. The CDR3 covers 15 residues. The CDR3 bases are TGTGCCAGCAGTCAAAAACTAGAACCTCTCTACGAGCAGTACGTC. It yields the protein CASSQKLEPLYEQYV.

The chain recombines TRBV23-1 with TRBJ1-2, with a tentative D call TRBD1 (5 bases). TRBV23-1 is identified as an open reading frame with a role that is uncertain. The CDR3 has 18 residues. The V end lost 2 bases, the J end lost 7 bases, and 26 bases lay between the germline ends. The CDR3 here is CASSQNGCRLRGAGGYTF. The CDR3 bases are TGCGCCAGCAGTCAAAATGGGTGTCGTCTGAGGGGTGCTGGTGGCTACACCTTC.

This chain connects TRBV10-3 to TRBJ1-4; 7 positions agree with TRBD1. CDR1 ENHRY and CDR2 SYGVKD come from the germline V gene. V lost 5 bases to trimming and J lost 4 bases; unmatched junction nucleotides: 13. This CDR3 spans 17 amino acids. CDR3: CAISPSSGTALNEKLFF. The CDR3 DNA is TGTGCCATCAGTCCGTCAAGCGGGACAGCCCTTAATGAAAAACTGTTTTTT.

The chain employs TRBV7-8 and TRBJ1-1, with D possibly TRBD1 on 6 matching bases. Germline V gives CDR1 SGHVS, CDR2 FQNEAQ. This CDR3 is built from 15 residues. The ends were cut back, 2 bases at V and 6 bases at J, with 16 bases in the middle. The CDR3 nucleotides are TGTGCCAGCAGCTTATTCATCGGGGGGGCGGCTGAAGCTTTCTTT. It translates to CASSLFIGGAAEAFF.

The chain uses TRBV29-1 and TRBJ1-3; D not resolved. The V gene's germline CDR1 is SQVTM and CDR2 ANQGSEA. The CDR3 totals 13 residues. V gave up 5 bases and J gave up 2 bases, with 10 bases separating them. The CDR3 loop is CSVYTDTGNTIYF. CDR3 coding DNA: TGCAGCGTTTACACCGACACTGGAAACACCATATATTTT.

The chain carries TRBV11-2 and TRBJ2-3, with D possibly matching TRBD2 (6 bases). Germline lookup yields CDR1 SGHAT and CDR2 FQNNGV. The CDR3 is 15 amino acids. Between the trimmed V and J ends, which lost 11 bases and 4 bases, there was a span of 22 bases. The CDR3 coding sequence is TGTGCCGGCGCTGCCTGGGGGGATCGTGCAGATACGCAGTATTTT. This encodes CAGAAWGDRADTQYF.

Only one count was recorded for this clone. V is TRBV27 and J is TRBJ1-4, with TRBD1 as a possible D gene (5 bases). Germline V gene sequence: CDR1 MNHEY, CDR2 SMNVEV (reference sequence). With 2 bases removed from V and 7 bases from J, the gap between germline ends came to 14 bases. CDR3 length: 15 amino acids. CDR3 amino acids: CASSLAPGGSEKLFF. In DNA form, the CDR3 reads TGTGCCAGCAGTTTAGCCCCGGGGGGGTCTGAAAAACTGTTTTTT.

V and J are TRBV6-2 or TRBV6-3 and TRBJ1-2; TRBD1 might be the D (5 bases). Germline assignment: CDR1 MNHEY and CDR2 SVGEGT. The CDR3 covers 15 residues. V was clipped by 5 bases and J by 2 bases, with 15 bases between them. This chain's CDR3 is CASSPDARGNYGYTF. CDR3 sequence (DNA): TGTGCCAGCAGTCCGGATGCCCGGGGGAACTATGGCTACACCTTC.

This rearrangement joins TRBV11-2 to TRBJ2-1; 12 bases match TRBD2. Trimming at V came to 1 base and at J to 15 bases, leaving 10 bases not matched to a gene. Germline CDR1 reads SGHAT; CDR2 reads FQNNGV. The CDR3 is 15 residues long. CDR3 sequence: CASSLGLAGVGRGFF. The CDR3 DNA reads TGTGCCAGCAGCTTAGGACTAGCGGGAGTAGGGAGGGGGTTCTTC.

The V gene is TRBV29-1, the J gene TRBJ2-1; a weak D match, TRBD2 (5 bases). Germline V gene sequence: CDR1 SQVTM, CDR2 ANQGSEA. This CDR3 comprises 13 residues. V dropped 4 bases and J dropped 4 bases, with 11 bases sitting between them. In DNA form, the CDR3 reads TGCAGCGTTGGCAAGGACTCTTACAATGAGCAGTTCTTC. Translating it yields CSVGKDSYNEQFF.

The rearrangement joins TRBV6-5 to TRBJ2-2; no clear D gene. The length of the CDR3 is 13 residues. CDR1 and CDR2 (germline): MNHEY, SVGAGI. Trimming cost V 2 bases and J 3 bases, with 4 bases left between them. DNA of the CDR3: TGTGCCAGCAGTTACGAGGACACCGGGGAGCTGTTTTTT. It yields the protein CASSYEDTGELFF.

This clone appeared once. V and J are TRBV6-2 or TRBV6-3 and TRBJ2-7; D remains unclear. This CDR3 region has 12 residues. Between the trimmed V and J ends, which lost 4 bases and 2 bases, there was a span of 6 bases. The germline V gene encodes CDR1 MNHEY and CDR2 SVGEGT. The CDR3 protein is CASSSGTYEQYF. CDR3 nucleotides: TGTGCCAGCAGTTCAGGAACCTACGAGCAGTACTTC.

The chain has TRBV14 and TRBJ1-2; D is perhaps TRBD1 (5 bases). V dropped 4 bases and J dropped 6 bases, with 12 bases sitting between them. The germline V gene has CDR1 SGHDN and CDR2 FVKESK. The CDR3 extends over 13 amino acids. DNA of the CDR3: TGTGCCAGCAGCCCACGACAGTCTGATGGCTACACCTTC. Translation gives CASSPRQSDGYTF.

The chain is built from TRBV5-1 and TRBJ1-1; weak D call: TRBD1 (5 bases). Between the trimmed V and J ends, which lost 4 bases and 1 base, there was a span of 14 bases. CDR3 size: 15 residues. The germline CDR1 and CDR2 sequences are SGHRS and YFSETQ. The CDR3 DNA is TGCGCCAGCAGCCCTACCGGGACGGGGAACACTGAAGCTTTCTTT. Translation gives CASSPTGTGNTEAFF.

CDR3 DNA: TGCGCCAGCAGCCAAGGGTGGGCTAGCGGGCTTGGAGGAGAGACCCAGTACTTC. Translated, it gives CASSQGWASGLGGETQYF. The rearrangement links TRBV4-1 to TRBJ2-5, with 8 nucleotides matching TRBD2. This CDR3 contains 18 residues. Germline V gene data show CDR1 as MGHRA and CDR2 as YSYEKL. V lost 1 base, J lost 4 bases, and 14 bases stayed unmatched.

The CDR3 nucleotides read TGTGCCAGCAGCTCTAGCGGGAGGGCTAATGAGCAGTTCTTC. Amino acid sequence: CASSSSGRANEQFF. J is TRBJ2-1 and V is TRBV7-3; 12 bases map to TRBD2. CDR3 size: 14 residues. The germline gives CDR1 SGHTA, CDR2 FQGTGA. Losses at the gene ends were 4 bases for V and 7 bases for J; bases not matched to a gene: 2. Looking up the rest from reference TRBV7-3 and TRBJ2-1 gives the full variable domain: GAGVSQTPSNKVTEKGKYVELRCDPISGHTALYWYRQSLGQGPEFLIYFQGTGAADDSGLPNDRFFAVRPEGSVSTLKIQRTERGDSAVYLCASSSSGRANEQFFGPGTRLTVL.

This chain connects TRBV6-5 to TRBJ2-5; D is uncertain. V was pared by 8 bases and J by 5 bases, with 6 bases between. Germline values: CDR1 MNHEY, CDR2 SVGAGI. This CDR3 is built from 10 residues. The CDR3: CASGDETQYF. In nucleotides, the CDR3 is TGTGCCAGCGGCGACGAGACCCAGTACTTC.

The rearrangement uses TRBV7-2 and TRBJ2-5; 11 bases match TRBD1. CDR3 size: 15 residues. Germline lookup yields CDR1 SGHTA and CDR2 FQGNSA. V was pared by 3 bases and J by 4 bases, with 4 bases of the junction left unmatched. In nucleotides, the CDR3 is TGTGCCAGCAGCTTCGGGACAGGGGGAGTAGAGACCCAGTACTTC. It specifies CASSFGTGGVETQYF.

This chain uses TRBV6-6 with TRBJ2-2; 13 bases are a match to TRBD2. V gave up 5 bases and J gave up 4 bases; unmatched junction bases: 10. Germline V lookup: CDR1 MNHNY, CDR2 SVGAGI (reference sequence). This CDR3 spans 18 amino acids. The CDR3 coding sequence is TGTGCCAGCAGTCCTTGGACTAGCGGGGGAAGGATCACCGGGGAGCTGTTTTTT. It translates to CASSPWTSGGRITGELFF.

CDR3 nucleotide sequence: TGTGCCAGCTCACCAGCGTCGAGGGCTTGGGGCGAGCAGTACTTC. The encoded protein is CASSPASRAWGEQYF. V and J are TRBV18 and TRBJ2-7; D is perhaps TRBD2 (5 bases). Germline CDR1 reads KGHSH; CDR2 reads LQKENI. There are 15 residues in the CDR3. V was cut by 2 bases and J by 6 bases, with 17 bases left in between.

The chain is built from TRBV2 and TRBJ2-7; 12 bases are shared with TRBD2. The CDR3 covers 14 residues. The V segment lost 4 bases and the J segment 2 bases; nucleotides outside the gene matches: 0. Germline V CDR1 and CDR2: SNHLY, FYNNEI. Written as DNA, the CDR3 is TGTGCCAGCAGTGCTAGCGGGGGGGCCTACGAGCAGTACTTC. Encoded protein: CASSASGGAYEQYF.

The CDR3 spells CASSQSLRQHYGYTF. Written as DNA, the CDR3 is TGCGCCAGCAGTCAAAGTCTCCGACAGCACTATGGCTACACCTTC. This chain uses TRBV23-1 with TRBJ1-2, with D perhaps TRBD1 (5 bases). TRBV23-1 belongs to the ORF category, with a function that is uncertain. Trimming removed 2 bases at V and 3 bases at J, with 13 bases between. The CDR3 contains 15 residues.

The CDR3 loop is CASSLAADTQYF. The CDR3 nucleotides are TGTGCCAGCAGCTTAGCAGCAGATACGCAGTATTTT. V and J are TRBV7-2 and TRBJ2-3; no clear D gene. Deletions cut 0 bases from V and 4 bases from J, with 2 bases between. The V gene's germline CDR1 is SGHTA and CDR2 FQGNSA. The CDR3 spans 12 residues.

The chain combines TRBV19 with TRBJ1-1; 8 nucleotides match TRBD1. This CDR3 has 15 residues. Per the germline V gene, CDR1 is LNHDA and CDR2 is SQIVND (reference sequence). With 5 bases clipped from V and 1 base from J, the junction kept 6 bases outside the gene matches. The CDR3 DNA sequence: TGTGCCAGTAGTCCCGGGGGACAGGCGAACACTGAAGCTTTCTTT. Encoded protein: CASSPGGQANTEAFF.

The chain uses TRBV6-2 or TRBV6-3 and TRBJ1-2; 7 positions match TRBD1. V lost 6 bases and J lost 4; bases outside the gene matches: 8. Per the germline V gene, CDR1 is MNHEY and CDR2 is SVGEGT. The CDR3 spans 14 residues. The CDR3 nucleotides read TGTGCCAGCAGCAAACAGGGGCCCCCCTATGGCTACACCTTC. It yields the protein CASSKQGPPYGYTF.

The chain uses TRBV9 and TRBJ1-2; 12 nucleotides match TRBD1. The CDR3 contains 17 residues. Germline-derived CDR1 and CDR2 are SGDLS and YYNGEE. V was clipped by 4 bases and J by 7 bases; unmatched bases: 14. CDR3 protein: CASSHSRTGQGAGGYTF. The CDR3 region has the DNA TGTGCCAGCAGCCACTCCCGGACGGGACAGGGGGCCGGTGGCTACACCTTC.